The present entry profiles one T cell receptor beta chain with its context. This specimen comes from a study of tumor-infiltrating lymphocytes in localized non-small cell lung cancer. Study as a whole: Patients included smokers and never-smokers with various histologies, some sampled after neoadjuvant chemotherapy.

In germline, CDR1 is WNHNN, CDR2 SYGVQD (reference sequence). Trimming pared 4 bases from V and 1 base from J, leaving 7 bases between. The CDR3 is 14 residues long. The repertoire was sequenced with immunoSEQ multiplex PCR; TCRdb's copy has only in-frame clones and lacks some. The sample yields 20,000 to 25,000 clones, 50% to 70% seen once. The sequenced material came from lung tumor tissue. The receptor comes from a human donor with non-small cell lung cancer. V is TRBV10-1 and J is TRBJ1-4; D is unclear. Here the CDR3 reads CASSVGGTNEKLFF. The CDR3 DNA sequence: TGCGCCAGCAGTGTAGGTGGAACTAATGAAAAACTGTTTTTT.